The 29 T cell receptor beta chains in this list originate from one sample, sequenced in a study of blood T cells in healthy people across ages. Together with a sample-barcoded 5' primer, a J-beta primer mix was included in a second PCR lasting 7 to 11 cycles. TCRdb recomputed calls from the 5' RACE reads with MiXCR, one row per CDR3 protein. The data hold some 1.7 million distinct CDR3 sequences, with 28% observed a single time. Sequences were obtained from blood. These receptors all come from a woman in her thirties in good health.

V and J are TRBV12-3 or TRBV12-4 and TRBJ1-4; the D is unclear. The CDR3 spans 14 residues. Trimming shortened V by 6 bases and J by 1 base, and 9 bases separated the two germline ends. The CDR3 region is CASSGAQTNEKLFF. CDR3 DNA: TGTGCCAGCAGCGGAGCTCAAACTAATGAAAAACTGTTTTTT.

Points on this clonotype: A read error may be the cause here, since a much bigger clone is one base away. In nucleotides, the CDR3 is TGCAGCGTCGGACAGGAGTCTGGCTACACCTTC. Translated, it gives CSVGQESGYTF. This chain links TRBV29-1 with TRBJ1-2, with 7 nucleotides matching TRBD1. The junction had 5 bases not matched to a gene; V was cut back by 6 bases and J by 7 bases. The germline gives CDR1 SQVTM, CDR2 ANQGSEA. The CDR3 spans 11 residues.

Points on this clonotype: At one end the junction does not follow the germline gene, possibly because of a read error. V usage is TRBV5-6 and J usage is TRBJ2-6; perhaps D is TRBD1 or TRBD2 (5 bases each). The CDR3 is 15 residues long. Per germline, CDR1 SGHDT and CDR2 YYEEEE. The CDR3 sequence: CASSFGVSGANVRTF. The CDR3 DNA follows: TGTGCCAGCAGCTTCGGGGTTTCTGGGGCCAACGTCCGGACTTTC.

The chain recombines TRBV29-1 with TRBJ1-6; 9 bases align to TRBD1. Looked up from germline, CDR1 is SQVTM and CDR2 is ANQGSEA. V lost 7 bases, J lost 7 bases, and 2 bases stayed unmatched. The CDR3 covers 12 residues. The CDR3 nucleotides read TGCAGCGCTGGGACAGGGAATTCACCCCTCCACTTT. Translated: CSAGTGNSPLHF.

CDR3 nucleotides: TGTGCCAGCAGTTTTATAACTAACAACCCTAGTACAGATACGCAGTATTTT. Translated, it gives CASSFITNNPSTDTQYF. This rearrangement joins TRBV27 to TRBJ2-3; D not certain. CDR3 length: 17 amino acids. The germline gives CDR1 MNHEY, CDR2 SMNVEV (reference sequence). Trimming took off 3 bases at V and 3 bases at J, with 19 bases between the two ends.

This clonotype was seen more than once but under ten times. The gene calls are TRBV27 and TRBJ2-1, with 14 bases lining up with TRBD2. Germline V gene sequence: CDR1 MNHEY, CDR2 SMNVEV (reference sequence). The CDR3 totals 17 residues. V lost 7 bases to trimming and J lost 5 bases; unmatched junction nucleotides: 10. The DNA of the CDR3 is TGTGCCAGCAACAGACTAGCGGGAGGGCTGGTGGACAATGAGCAGTTCTTC. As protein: CASNRLAGGLVDNEQFF.

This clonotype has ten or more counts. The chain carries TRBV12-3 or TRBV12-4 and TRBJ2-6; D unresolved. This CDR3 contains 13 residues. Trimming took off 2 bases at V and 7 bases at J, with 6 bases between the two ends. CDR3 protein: CASSLLGANVLTF. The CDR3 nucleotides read TGTGCCAGCAGTTTACTGGGAGCCAACGTCCTGACTTTC.

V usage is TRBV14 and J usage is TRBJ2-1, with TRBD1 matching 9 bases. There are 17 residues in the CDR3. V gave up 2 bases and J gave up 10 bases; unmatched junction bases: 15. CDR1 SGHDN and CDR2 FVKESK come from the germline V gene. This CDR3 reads CASSQLEMDRGSYEQFF. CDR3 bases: TGTGCCAGCAGCCAATTGGAAATGGACAGGGGATCCTACGAGCAGTTCTTC.

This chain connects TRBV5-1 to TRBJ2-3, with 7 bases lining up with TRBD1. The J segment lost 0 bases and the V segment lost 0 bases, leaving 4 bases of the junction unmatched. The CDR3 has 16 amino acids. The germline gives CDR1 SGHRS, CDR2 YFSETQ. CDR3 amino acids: CASSLARDSSTDTQYF. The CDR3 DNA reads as TGCGCCAGCAGCTTGGCCCGGGACAGCAGCACAGATACGCAGTATTTT.

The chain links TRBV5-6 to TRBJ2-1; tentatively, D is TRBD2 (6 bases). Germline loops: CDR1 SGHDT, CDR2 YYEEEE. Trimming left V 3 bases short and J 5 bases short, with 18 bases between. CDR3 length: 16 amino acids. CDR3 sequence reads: CASSSPSGGGDNEQFF. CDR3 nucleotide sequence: TGTGCCAGCAGCTCGCCGAGCGGTGGCGGGGACAATGAGCAGTTCTTC.

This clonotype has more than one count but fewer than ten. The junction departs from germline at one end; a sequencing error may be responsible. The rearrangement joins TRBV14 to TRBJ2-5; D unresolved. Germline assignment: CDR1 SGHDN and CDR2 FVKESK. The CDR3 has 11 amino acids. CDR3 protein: CASNQIETQYF. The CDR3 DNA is TGTGCCAGCAACCAAATAGAGACCCAGTACTTC.

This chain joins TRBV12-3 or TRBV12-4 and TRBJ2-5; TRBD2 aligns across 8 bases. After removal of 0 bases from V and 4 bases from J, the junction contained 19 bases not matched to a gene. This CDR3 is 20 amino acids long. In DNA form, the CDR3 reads TGTGCCAGCAGTTTAGCGCTAAAGGGGCTAGCGGGCCCCATTAGAGAGACCCAGTACTTC. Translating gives CASSLALKGLAGPIRETQYF.

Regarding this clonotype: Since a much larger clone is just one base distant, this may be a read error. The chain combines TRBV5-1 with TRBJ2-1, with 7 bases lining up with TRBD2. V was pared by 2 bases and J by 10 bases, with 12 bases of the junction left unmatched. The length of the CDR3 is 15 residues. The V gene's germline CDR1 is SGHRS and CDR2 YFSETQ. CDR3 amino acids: CASSFDGRVLDEQFF. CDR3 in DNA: TGCGCCAGCAGCTTCGATGGGAGGGTGCTGGACGAGCAGTTCTTC.

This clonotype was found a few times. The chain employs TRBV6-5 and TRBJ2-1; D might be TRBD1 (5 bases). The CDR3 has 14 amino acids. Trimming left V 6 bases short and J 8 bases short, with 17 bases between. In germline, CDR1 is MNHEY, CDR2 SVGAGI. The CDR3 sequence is CASRSLGLSDEQFF. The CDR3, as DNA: TGTGCCAGCAGATCCCTGGGGCTGAGCGATGAGCAGTTCTTC.

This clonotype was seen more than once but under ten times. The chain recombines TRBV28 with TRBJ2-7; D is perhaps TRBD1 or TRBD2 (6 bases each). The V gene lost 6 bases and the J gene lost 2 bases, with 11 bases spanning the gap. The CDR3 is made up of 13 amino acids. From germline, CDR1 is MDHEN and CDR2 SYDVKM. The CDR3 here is CASRGGTPYEQYF. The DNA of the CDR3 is TGTGCCAGCAGGGGGGGCACGCCCTACGAGCAGTACTTC.

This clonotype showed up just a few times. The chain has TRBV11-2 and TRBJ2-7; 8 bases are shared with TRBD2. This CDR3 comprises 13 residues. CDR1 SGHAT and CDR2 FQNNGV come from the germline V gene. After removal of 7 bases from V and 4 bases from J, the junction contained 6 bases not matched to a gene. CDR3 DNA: TGTGCCAGCACCCCCGGGGGGGCGTACGAGCAGTACTTC. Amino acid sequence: CASTPGGAYEQYF.

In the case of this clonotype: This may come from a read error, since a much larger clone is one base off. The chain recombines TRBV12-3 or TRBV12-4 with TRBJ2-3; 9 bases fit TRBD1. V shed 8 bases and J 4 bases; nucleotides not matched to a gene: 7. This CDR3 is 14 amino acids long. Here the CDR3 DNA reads TGTGCCAGCGGCTTGACAGGGGGTGCAGATACGCAGTATTTT. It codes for CASGLTGGADTQYF.

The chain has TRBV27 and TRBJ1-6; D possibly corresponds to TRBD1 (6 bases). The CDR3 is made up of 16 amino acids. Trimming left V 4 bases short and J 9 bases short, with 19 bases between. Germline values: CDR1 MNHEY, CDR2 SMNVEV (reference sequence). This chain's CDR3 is CASSSPLRGTGSPLHF. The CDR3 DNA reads TGTGCCAGCAGTTCGCCTCTCAGGGGAACGGGTTCACCCCTCCACTTT.

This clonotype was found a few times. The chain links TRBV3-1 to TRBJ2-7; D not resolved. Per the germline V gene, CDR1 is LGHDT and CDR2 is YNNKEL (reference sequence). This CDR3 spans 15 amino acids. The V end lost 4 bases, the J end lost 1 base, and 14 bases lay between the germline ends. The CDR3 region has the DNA TGTGCCAGCAGCCCTGACCCCGCAAATTCCTACGAGCAGTACTTC. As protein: CASSPDPANSYEQYF.

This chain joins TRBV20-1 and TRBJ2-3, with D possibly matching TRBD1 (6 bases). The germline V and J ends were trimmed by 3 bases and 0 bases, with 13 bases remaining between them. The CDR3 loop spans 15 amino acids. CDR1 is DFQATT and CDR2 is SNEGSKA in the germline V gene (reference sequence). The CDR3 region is CSASSTGASTDTQYF. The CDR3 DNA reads TGCAGTGCTAGTTCGACAGGCGCTAGCACAGATACGCAGTATTTT.

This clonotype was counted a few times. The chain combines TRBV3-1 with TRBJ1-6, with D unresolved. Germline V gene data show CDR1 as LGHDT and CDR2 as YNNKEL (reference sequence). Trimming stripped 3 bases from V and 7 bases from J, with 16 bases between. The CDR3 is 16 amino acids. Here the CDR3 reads CASSQVPGQSNSPLHF. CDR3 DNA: TGTGCCAGCAGCCAGGTCCCCGGGCAGTCGAATTCACCCCTCCACTTT.

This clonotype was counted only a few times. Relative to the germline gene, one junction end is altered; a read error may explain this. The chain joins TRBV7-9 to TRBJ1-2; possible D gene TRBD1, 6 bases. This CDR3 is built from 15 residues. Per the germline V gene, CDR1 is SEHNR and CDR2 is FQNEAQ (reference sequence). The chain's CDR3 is CAISLAMDRRSGYTF. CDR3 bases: TGTGCCATCAGCTTAGCAATGGACAGAAGAAGTGGCTACACCTTC.

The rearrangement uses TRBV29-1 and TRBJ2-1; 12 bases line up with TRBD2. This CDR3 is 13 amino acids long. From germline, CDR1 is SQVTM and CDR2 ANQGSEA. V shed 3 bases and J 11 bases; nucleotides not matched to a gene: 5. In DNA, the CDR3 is TGCAGCGTTGAGACTAGCGGGAGAGGTAAGCAGTTCTTC. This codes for CSVETSGRGKQFF.

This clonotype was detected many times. Here the CDR3 reads CASSQAAGGPTKSYEQYF. The CDR3 coding sequence is TGCGCCAGCAGCCAAGCAGCGGGGGGACCTACAAAGTCCTACGAGCAGTACTTC. The gene calls are TRBV4-1 and TRBJ2-7; 9 nucleotides agree with TRBD2. Losses at the gene ends were 1 base for V and 1 base for J; bases not matched to a gene: 11. The CDR3 spans 18 residues. Germline loops: CDR1 MGHRA, CDR2 YSYEKL.

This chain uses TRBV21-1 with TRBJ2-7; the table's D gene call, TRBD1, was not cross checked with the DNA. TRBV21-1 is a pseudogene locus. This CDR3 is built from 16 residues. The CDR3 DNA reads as TGTGCCAGCAGCCCGGGGGGGACAGATCTCTCCTACGAGCAGTACTTC. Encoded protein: CASSPGGTDLSYEQYF.

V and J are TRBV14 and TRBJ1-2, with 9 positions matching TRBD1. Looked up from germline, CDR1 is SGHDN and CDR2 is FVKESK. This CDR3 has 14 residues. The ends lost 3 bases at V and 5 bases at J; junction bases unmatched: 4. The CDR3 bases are TGTGCCAGCAGCCAGACAGGGGGGTCTTATGGCTACACCTTC. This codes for CASSQTGGSYGYTF. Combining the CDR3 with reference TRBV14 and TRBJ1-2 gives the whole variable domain EAGVTQFPSHSVIEKGQTVTLRCDPISGHDNLYWYRRVMGKEIKFLLHFVKESKQDESGMPNNRFLAERTGGTYSTLKVQPAELEDSGVYFCASSQTGGSYGYTFGSGTRLTVV.

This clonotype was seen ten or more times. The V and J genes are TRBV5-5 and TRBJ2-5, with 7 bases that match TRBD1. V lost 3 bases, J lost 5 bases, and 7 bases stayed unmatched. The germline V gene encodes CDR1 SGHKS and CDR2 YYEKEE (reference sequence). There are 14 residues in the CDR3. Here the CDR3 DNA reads TGTGCCAGCAGCTCCTCGACAGGGCGGGAGACCCAGTACTTC. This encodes CASSSSTGRETQYF.

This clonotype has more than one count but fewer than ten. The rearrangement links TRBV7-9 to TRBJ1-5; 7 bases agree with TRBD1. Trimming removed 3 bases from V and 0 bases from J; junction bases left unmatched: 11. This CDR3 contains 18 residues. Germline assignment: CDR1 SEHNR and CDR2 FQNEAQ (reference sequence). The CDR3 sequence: CASSLGNGTAYSNQPQHF. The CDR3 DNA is TGTGCCAGCAGCTTGGGCAACGGGACAGCTTATAGCAATCAGCCCCAGCATTTT.

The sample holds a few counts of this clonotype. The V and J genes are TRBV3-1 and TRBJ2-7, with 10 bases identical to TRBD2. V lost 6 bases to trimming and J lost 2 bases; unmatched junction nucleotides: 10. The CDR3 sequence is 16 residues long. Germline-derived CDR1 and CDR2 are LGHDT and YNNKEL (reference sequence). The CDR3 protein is CASRSTTSGFPYEQYF. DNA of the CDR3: TGTGCCAGCAGGTCTACGACTAGCGGGTTTCCCTACGAGCAGTACTTC.